These 17 T cell receptor beta chains came from one sample sequenced in a study of CD8+CD57+ T cells in acquired aplastic anemia. An expansion of CD8+CD57+ cells by flow cytometry had been shown in patients chosen for sequencing. TCR beta VDJ and CDR3 profiling used genomic DNA as template. From the reads, TCRdb called clonotypes with MiXCR, one entry per CDR3 protein. The sample comprises roughly 250,000 distinct CDR3 sequences, more than 40% of which are singletons, and about 7.8% rests with the top ten. What was sequenced was sorted CD4+, CD8+, or CD8+CD57+ T cells (not recorded which) from PBMCs. The receptors here all came from a human donor with aplastic anemia.

V usage is TRBV29-1 and J usage is TRBJ1-1; no firm D call. Germline V gives CDR1 SQVTM, CDR2 ANQGSEA. Trimming removed 1 base at V and 0 bases at J, with 9 bases between. CDR3 length: 14 residues. The CDR3 DNA is TGCAGCGTTGAAGTTCACGGCATGAACACTGAAGCTTTCTTT. Encoded protein: CSVEVHGMNTEAFF.

The table lists this clonotype with many counts. This chain joins TRBV11-2 and TRBJ1-4; unclear D gene. Trimming removed 5 bases at V and 7 bases at J, with 8 bases between. Germline V CDR1 and CDR2: SGHAT, FQNNGV. The CDR3 is 12 residues long. In DNA, the CDR3 is TGTGCCAGCAGCCCACGACCTGAAAAACTGTTTTTT. Encoded protein: CASSPRPEKLFF.

About this clonotype itself: One junction end does not reproduce the germline sequence, and a read error may be involved. The rearrangement joins TRBV11-2 to TRBJ1-1; D call uncertain. Germline CDR1 reads SGHAT; CDR2 reads FQNNGV. The CDR3 loop spans 16 amino acids. CDR3 DNA sequence: TGTGCCTGCAGCCGTACAACACCCGGTCGGAACACTGAAGCTTTCTTT. Protein sequence: CACSRTTPGRNTEAFF.

CDR3 coding DNA: TGTGCCAGCAGCAGGATCAGTCGGGACAATGAGCAGTTCTTC. It specifies CASSRISRDNEQFF. The V call is TRBV9, the J call TRBJ2-7, with D unresolved. The DNA matches TRBJ2-1 better at its end, which makes the J call doubtful. This CDR3 comprises 14 residues. Germline lookup yields CDR1 SGDLS and CDR2 YYNGEE.

This clonotype has at least ten counts. DNA for the CDR3: TGTGCCAGCAGCCCAGGGGTTTCGGGGTACTACGAGCAGTACTTC. Translated: CASSPGVSGYYEQYF. V and J are TRBV12-3 or TRBV12-4 and TRBJ2-7; a possible D gene is TRBD1 (6 bases). The CDR3 sequence is 15 residues long. V lost 6 bases and J lost 3, with 18 bases in between.

This clonotype occurred many times. Here the CDR3 DNA reads TGTGCCAGCAGTTACCGGGACAGCCATGAAAAACTGTTTTTT. It is translated as CASSYRDSHEKLFF. This chain connects TRBV7-9 to TRBJ1-4; the match to TRBD1 covers 7 bases. The germline V gene has CDR1 SEHNR and CDR2 FQNEAQ (reference sequence). The CDR3 is made up of 14 amino acids. After removal of 6 bases from V and 6 bases from J, the junction contained 7 bases not matched to a gene.

This clonotype was found many times. The V and J genes are TRBV6-6 and TRBJ1-2, with 7 bases lining up with TRBD1. The germline V gene encodes CDR1 MNHNY and CDR2 SVGAGI (reference sequence). The junction had 11 bases not matched to a gene; V was cut back by 7 bases and J by 3 bases. This CDR3 has 15 residues. The CDR3 is CASTKGEGQHYGYTF. CDR3 nucleotides: TGTGCCAGCACCAAGGGGGAGGGACAGCACTATGGCTACACCTTC.

The chain is built from TRBV6-1 and TRBJ2-7; 7 bases fit TRBD1. There are 14 residues in the CDR3. The germline V gene encodes CDR1 MNHNS and CDR2 SASEGT. The junction had 7 bases not matched to a gene; V was cut back by 3 bases and J by 5 bases. CDR3 loop: CASSDGTEHNEQYF. The CDR3, as DNA: TGTGCCAGCAGTGACGGGACAGAGCACAACGAGCAGTACTTC.

This chain connects TRBV7-2 to TRBJ1-2, with 7 bases lining up with TRBD1. The CDR3 has 14 amino acids. Losses at the gene ends were 4 bases for V and 4 bases for J; bases not matched to a gene: 6. The germline CDR1 and CDR2 sequences are SGHTA and FQGNSA. CDR3 in DNA: TGTGCCAGCAGCTCGGGACAGATTTTCTATGGCTACACCTTC. Amino acids: CASSSGQIFYGYTF.

This chain links TRBV6-4 with TRBJ1-1; 10 bases align to TRBD1. Germline CDR1 reads MRHNA; CDR2 reads SNTAGT. The CDR3 extends over 17 amino acids. Trimming took 4 bases from V and 4 from J; bases not matched to a gene: 12. CDR3 amino acids: CASSGPGQGRDGTEAFF. For the CDR3, the DNA is TGTGCCAGCAGTGGTCCGGGACAGGGGAGGGATGGCACTGAAGCTTTCTTT.

For this clonotype: This could be a read error, since a much larger clone is one nucleotide away. The rearrangement links TRBV4-1 to TRBJ1-1; 8 nucleotides line up with TRBD1. CDR1 and CDR2 from the germline V gene are MGHRA and YSYEKL. This CDR3 is 15 amino acids long. The junction had 14 bases not matched to a gene; V was cut back by 8 bases and J by 6 bases. The CDR3 here is CASGPSTGDLPEAFF. The CDR3 region has the DNA TGCGCCAGCGGCCCCTCGACAGGGGATCTGCCTGAAGCTTTCTTT.

This clonotype was counted at least ten times. The chain recombines TRBV2 with TRBJ1-4; TRBD1 might be the D (6 bases). CDR1 and CDR2 (germline): SNHLY, FYNNEI. This CDR3 is built from 12 residues. CDR3 amino acids: CVIRWGAEKLFF. Here the CDR3 DNA reads TGTGTGATACGATGGGGGGCTGAAAAACTGTTTTTT.

There are many counts of this clonotype. This chain links TRBV20-1 with TRBJ2-7, with D unclear. The CDR3 is 14 amino acids. Per germline, CDR1 DFQATT and CDR2 SNEGSKA (reference sequence). V lost 5 bases to trimming and J lost 0 bases, with 14 bases between them. CDR3 nucleotides: TGCAGTGCTCAGGAAGGTCAAAGCTCCTACGAGCAGTACTTC. It codes for CSAQEGQSSYEQYF.

Many counts were recorded for this clonotype. J is TRBJ2-1 and V is TRBV5-1; 9 nucleotides align to TRBD2. V lost 4 bases and J lost 0; bases outside the gene matches: 5. The CDR3 has 16 amino acids. CDR1 is SGHRS and CDR2 is YFSETQ in the germline V gene. CDR3 loop: CASSRRLAVSYNEQFF. The CDR3 nucleotides read TGCGCCAGCAGCCGGAGACTAGCGGTCTCCTACAATGAGCAGTTCTTC.

Turning to this clonotype: An end of the junction differs from the germline gene, which may be a read error. Here the CDR3 reads CSVFTDTQYF. For the CDR3, the DNA is TGTAGCGTTTTCACAGATACGCAGTATTTT. The chain has TRBV29-1 and TRBJ2-3, with TRBD2 as a possible D gene (5 bases). CDR1 is SQVTM and CDR2 is ANQGSEA in the germline V gene. CDR3 length equals 10 residues.

This clonotype was counted at least ten times. This sequence joins TRBV20-1 and TRBJ1-6; 12 bases are a match to TRBD1. The CDR3 spans 21 residues. V lost 0 bases, J lost 0 bases, and 12 bases stayed unmatched. From germline, CDR1 is DFQATT and CDR2 SNEGSKA (reference sequence). This CDR3 is CSAREGTGGGLTFSYNSPLHF. The CDR3 DNA reads TGCAGTGCTAGAGAAGGGACAGGGGGCGGCTTAACGTTCTCCTATAATTCACCCCTCCACTTT.

This clonotype was seen many times. The chain combines TRBV27 with TRBJ2-2; the D is unclear. The length of the CDR3 is 11 residues. Germline CDR1 MNHEY, CDR2 SMNVEV (reference sequence). V gave up 4 bases and J gave up 9 bases, with 6 bases separating them. The CDR3 sequence: CASSSKRELFF. The CDR3 coding sequence is TGTGCCAGCAGTTCCAAACGGGAGCTGTTTTTT.